Included here is one T cell receptor beta chain sequence, with context. Antigen specificity is unknown. This sample is drawn from a study of shared clonotypes between healthy human individuals. The CDR3 spans 16 residues. Germline CDR1 MNHEY, CDR2 SMNVEV (reference sequence). V was trimmed by 4 bases and J by 1 base, leaving 16 bases between them. Terminally differentiated effector memory CD45RA+ cells were excluded from the naive CD8 cells, which were CD45RO-negative and positively selected for CCR7. Study-level results: The generation probabilities recorded for non-shared clonotypes fell below those of clonotypes shared by all four donors. Of the naive CD4 clonotypes, roughly 5.2% were shared across a handful of donors.

The assay was run at deep level. Data came from immunoSEQ multiplex PCR; TCRdb stores just in-frame clones and leaves some out. The sample contains approximately 2,200,000 clones, 90% to 95% of which appear only once. The sample comprised naive CD8+ T cells from PBMCs. This clonotype was obtained from a man between 18 and 29 years old in good health. Some clones in this sample may be carry-over from other donors' samples. The chain couples TRBV27 to TRBJ2-5; D tentatively reads TRBD1 or TRBD2 (6 bases each). The CDR3 nucleotides read TGTGCCAGCAGTTCCCCTTTTGGGGGGCCCCAAGAGACCCAGTACTTC. Residues: CASSSPFGGPQETQYF.